The 26 T cell receptor beta chains below all came from one sample that was sequenced in a study of blood T cell repertoires in COVID-19. The protocol was immunoSEQ multiplex PCR, while the TCRdb copy is restricted to in-frame clones and leaves out a portion. The table lists under 200,000 clones, roughly 80% of them singletons. Input material: PBMCs or T cells enriched from blood (not recorded which). The receptors were sampled from a woman aged 55-69 years with acute COVID-19.

The rearrangement links TRBV7-9 to TRBJ2-2, with 10 nucleotides matching TRBD1. J was trimmed by 7 bases and V by 1 base; bases with no gene match: 6. Per germline, CDR1 SEHNR and CDR2 FQNEAQ (reference sequence). The CDR3 spans 16 residues. DNA for the CDR3: TGTGCCAGCAGCTTAGGGGACAGGGGAATCGGCGGGGAGCTGTTTTTT. Protein sequence: CASSLGDRGIGGELFF. Full variable domain (outside the CDR3, taken from reference TRBV7-9 and TRBJ2-2): DTGVSQNPRHKITKRGQNVTFRCDPISEHNRLYWYRQTLGQGPEFLTYFQNEAQLEKSRLLSDRFSAERPKGSFSTLEIQRTEQGDSAMYLCASSLGDRGIGGELFFGEGSRLTVL.

The chain couples TRBV19 to TRBJ2-5; 7 bases line up with TRBD1. CDR3 length: 14 residues. Germline assignment: CDR1 LNHDA and CDR2 SQIVND (reference sequence). J lost 2 bases, V lost 5 bases, and 5 bases had no gene match. For the CDR3, the DNA is TGTGCCAGTAGTGTACAGGGGAATCAAGAGACCCAGTACTTC. The encoded protein is CASSVQGNQETQYF.

Here the CDR3 DNA reads TGTGCCAGCAGCTTCTTCGGGAACAATGAGCAGTTCTTC. As protein: CASSFFGNNEQFF. This chain joins TRBV7-9 and TRBJ2-1, with D maybe TRBD2 (5 bases). With 3 bases removed from V and 5 bases from J, the gap between germline ends came to 8 bases. Germline CDR1 is SEHNR and CDR2 is FQNEAQ (reference sequence). The CDR3 runs 13 residues.

V gene TRBV12-3 or TRBV12-4 combines with J gene TRBJ1-1; no firm D call. CDR3 length: 13 amino acids. The V end was cut by 3 bases, the J end by 6 bases, with 11 bases between. This CDR3 is CASSFQAGAEAFF. Written as DNA, the CDR3 is TGTGCCAGCAGTTTTCAGGCAGGTGCTGAAGCTTTCTTT.

The J gene is TRBJ2-3, the V gene TRBV6-2 or TRBV6-3; TRBD2 might be the D (5 bases). Trimming pared 5 bases from V and 0 bases from J, leaving 12 bases between. Germline V gene sequence: CDR1 MNHEY, CDR2 SVGEGT. This CDR3 has 15 amino acids. The CDR3 sequence is CASSPAVSSTDTQYF. The DNA of the CDR3 is TGTGCCAGCAGTCCAGCGGTTTCCAGCACAGATACGCAGTATTTT.

The V gene is TRBV4-3, the J gene TRBJ2-7; tentatively, D is TRBD2 (6 bases). This CDR3 region has 15 residues. Germline assignment: CDR1 LGHNA and CDR2 YSLEER. Trimming stripped 0 bases from V and 4 bases from J, with 13 bases between. The CDR3 reads CASSQDSSGSYEQYF. For the CDR3, the DNA is TGCGCCAGCAGCCAAGATTCCAGCGGGTCTTACGAGCAGTACTTC.

The chain employs TRBV18 and TRBJ2-3; 7 nucleotides agree with TRBD1. After removal of 3 bases from V and 6 bases from J, the junction contained 6 bases not matched to a gene. Germline V gives CDR1 KGHSH, CDR2 LQKENI. The CDR3 extends over 14 amino acids. This CDR3 reads CASSPGQMTDTQYF. CDR3 in DNA: TGTGCCAGCTCACCGGGACAGATGACGGATACGCAGTATTTT.

This clone turned up a few times. Within the sample, other DNA sequences also encode this same CDR3. The chain is built from TRBV4-3 and TRBJ1-1; D uncertain. The CDR3 loop spans 14 amino acids. Deletions cut 1 base from V and 5 bases from J, with 11 bases between. In germline, CDR1 is LGHNA, CDR2 YSLEER. CDR3 nucleotides: TGCGCCAGCAGCCAAGGGCGGGGAGGGACTGAAGCTTTCTTT. Protein sequence: CASSQGRGGTEAFF.

This chain links TRBV2 with TRBJ2-7; D ambiguous. Trimming took 4 bases from V and 11 from J, leaving 15 bases between them. Germline CDR1 reads SNHLY; CDR2 reads FYNNEI. The CDR3 extends over 12 amino acids. The CDR3 is CASSGASPAEYV. The CDR3 coding sequence is TGTGCCAGCAGTGGGGCCAGTCCCGCTGAGTACGTC.

The chain is built from TRBV19 and TRBJ1-5, with a possible D match to TRBD1 (5 bases). The V end lost 5 bases, the J end lost 7 bases, and 18 bases lay between the germline ends. The germline V gene has CDR1 LNHDA and CDR2 SQIVND (reference sequence). This CDR3 comprises 15 residues. The chain's CDR3 is CASSFTGHGWQPQHF. In DNA, the CDR3 is TGTGCCAGTAGTTTTACAGGCCACGGTTGGCAGCCCCAGCATTTT.

V is TRBV2 and J is TRBJ2-2; TRBD1 is a possible D gene (7 bases). V lost 5 bases and J 6 bases, leaving 13 bases between the germline ends. CDR3 length: 14 amino acids. CDR1 SNHLY and CDR2 FYNNEI come from the germline V gene. CDR3 in DNA: TGTGCCAGCAGTCAGGACAGGAGGGCCGGGGAGCTGTTTTTT. Protein: CASSQDRRAGELFF.

The chain couples TRBV4-2 to TRBJ2-7; D may be TRBD1 (7 bases). V lost 3 bases and J 1 base, leaving 10 bases between the germline ends. This CDR3 contains 14 residues. CDR1 and CDR2 from the germline V gene are LGHNA and YNFKEQ. The CDR3 DNA reads as TGTGCCAGCAGCCAGGGGGGACAGTCCTACGAGCAGTACTTC. It is translated as CASSQGGQSYEQYF.

This sequence joins TRBV4-2 and TRBJ1-1; D is uncertain. Between the trimmed V and J ends, which lost 0 bases and 5 bases, there was a span of 16 bases. Germline lookup yields CDR1 LGHNA and CDR2 YNFKEQ. The CDR3 has 16 amino acids. CDR3 residues: CASSQDAGIPRTEAFF. CDR3 sequence (DNA): TGTGCCAGCAGCCAAGACGCCGGGATACCCCGGACTGAAGCTTTCTTT.

This chain uses TRBV6-5 with TRBJ2-2, with no clear D. Germline V gene sequence: CDR1 MNHEY, CDR2 SVGAGI. V dropped 10 bases and J dropped 1 base, with 16 bases sitting between them. This CDR3 has 15 amino acids. The CDR3 reads CATSSSRVNTGELFF. The CDR3 DNA is TGTGCCACCTCATCTTCACGGGTGAACACCGGGGAGCTGTTTTTT.

In its sample, this clone was seen a few times. The genes are TRBV28 and TRBJ2-7; 11 positions agree with TRBD1. The CDR3 spans 16 residues. CDR1 and CDR2 from the germline V gene are MDHEN and SYDVKM. The V segment lost 5 bases and the J segment 4 bases; nucleotides outside the gene matches: 10. The CDR3 loop reads CASSQQRTGGEYEQYV. The CDR3 nucleotides read TGTGCCAGCAGTCAACAACGGACAGGGGGCGAGTACGAGCAGTACGTC.

This clone has more than one count but fewer than ten. The rearrangement joins TRBV6-5 to TRBJ1-1, with D tentatively TRBD1 (5 bases). Germline assignment: CDR1 MNHEY and CDR2 SVGAGI. The ends were cut back, 6 bases at V and 3 bases at J, with 8 bases in the middle. The CDR3 totals 12 residues. The CDR3 DNA sequence: TGTGCCAGCAGGGGGGGATACACTGAAGCTTTCTTT. Translated: CASRGGYTEAFF.

This chain links TRBV9 with TRBJ2-3, with D tentatively TRBD2 (6 bases). The CDR3 has 14 amino acids. Germline V gives CDR1 SGDLS, CDR2 YYNGEE. Trimming stripped 2 bases from V and 6 bases from J, with 13 bases between. The CDR3 here is CASSVTPREDTQYF. CDR3 DNA: TGTGCCAGCAGCGTGACCCCACGGGAGGATACGCAGTATTTT.

The chain employs TRBV20-1 and TRBJ2-7, with no clear D. This CDR3 is 11 amino acids long. V dropped 8 bases and J dropped 6 bases, with 14 bases sitting between them. Per the germline V gene, CDR1 is DFQATT and CDR2 is SNEGSKA (reference sequence). CDR3 sequence reads: CSPVQSGEQYF. CDR3 sequence (DNA): TGCAGTCCGGTTCAATCCGGCGAGCAGTACTTC.

V and J are TRBV6-2 or TRBV6-3 and TRBJ2-3, with D possibly being TRBD2 (5 bases). Trimming stripped 0 bases from V and 2 bases from J, with 12 bases between. Looked up from germline, CDR1 is MNHEY and CDR2 is SVGEGT. The CDR3 contains 16 residues. This CDR3 is CASSYSNGIATDTQYF. The CDR3, as DNA: TGTGCCAGCAGTTACTCGAACGGGATTGCCACAGATACGCAGTATTTT.

This clone has only one observation. The chain is built from TRBV5-1 and TRBJ2-1, with 9 positions matching TRBD1. The CDR3 is 16 residues long. V shed 4 bases and J 6 bases; nucleotides not matched to a gene: 11. Germline values: CDR1 SGHRS, CDR2 YFSETQ. The CDR3 is CASSPQGQGGLNEQFF. CDR3 DNA: TGCGCCAGCAGCCCACAGGGACAGGGAGGACTCAATGAGCAGTTCTTC.

This chain joins TRBV2 and TRBJ2-1; D remains unclear. Germline CDR1 is SNHLY and CDR2 is FYNNEI. The V gene lost 7 bases and the J gene lost 9 bases, with 16 bases spanning the gap. CDR3 length: 13 amino acids. Here the CDR3 DNA reads TGTGCCAGCACGACGAGAGGTTTCGGTGAGCAGTTCTTC. This codes for CASTTRGFGEQFF. The variable domain in full, with the rest retrieved from reference TRBV2 and TRBJ2-1, is EPEVTQTPSHQVTQMGQEVILRCVPISNHLYFYWYRQILGQKVEFLVSFYNNEISEKSEIFDDQFSVERPDGSNFTLKIRSTKLEDSAMYFCASTTRGFGEQFFGPGTRLTVL.

The gene calls are TRBV24-1 and TRBJ2-2; the D gene is possibly TRBD2 (5 bases). Germline V gene sequence: CDR1 KGHDR, CDR2 SFDVKD. There are 13 residues in the CDR3. V was clipped by 4 bases and J by 5 bases, with 7 bases between them. The CDR3 nucleotides are TGTGCCACCAGTGAAACGGGGACCGGGGAGCTGTTTTTT. Encoded protein: CATSETGTGELFF.

The V and J genes are TRBV30 and TRBJ2-6; the match to TRBD2 covers 7 bases. The CDR3 sequence is 13 residues long. V lost 7 bases and J lost 3; bases outside the gene matches: 3. Germline-derived CDR1 and CDR2 are GTSNPN and SVGIG (reference sequence). CDR3: CAFSGGGANVLTF. For the CDR3, the DNA is TGTGCCTTCTCGGGGGGTGGGGCCAACGTCCTGACTTTC.

The chain carries TRBV3-1 (or the pseudogene TRBV3-2) and TRBJ2-1, with TRBD1 matching over 9 bases. This CDR3 spans 13 amino acids. Looked up from germline, CDR1 is LGHDT and CDR2 is YNNKEL (reference sequence). Trimming at V came to 4 bases and at J to 6 bases, leaving 1 base not matched to a gene. Here the CDR3 DNA reads TGTGCCAGCAGCCTGACAGGGGGCAATGAGCAGTTCTTC. It yields the protein CASSLTGGNEQFF.

J is TRBJ1-5 and V is TRBV6-2 or TRBV6-3; tentative D call: TRBD1 (5 bases). The CDR3 spans 13 residues. The V end was cut by 6 bases, the J end by 6 bases, with 12 bases between. CDR1 and CDR2 (germline): MNHEY, SVGEGT. The CDR3 loop is CASSDGGPQPQHF. DNA for the CDR3: TGTGCCAGCAGCGACGGGGGACCTCAGCCCCAGCATTTT.

This clone has just one count. The chain links TRBV7-9 to TRBJ2-1; 8 nucleotides agree with TRBD1. Germline lookup yields CDR1 SEHNR and CDR2 FQNEAQ (reference sequence). Trimming at V came to 11 bases and at J to 8 bases, leaving 11 bases not matched to a gene. The CDR3 loop spans 13 amino acids. This CDR3 reads CASRQGANYEQFF. The CDR3 coding sequence is TGTGCCTCCAGGCAGGGGGCGAACTATGAGCAGTTCTTC.